This T cell receptor beta chain was identified during a study of pediatric ulcerative colitis. Sequencing was performed with immunoSEQ multiplex PCR; in TCRdb, only in-frame clones are kept and a portion is missing. The table includes tens of thousands of clones, about 86% detected once. This CDR3 spans 14 amino acids. In germline, CDR1 is LNHDA, CDR2 SQIVND (reference sequence). The V gene end was trimmed by 7 bases and the J gene end by 0 bases; junction bases not matched to a gene: 3. The blood sample was taken during the colonoscopy visit. Sequencing used blood. This TCR derives from a boy aged 10-17 years with severe ulcerative colitis. The chain links TRBV19 to TRBJ2-4, with 7 bases fitting TRBD2. The CDR3 region is CASKLAGAKNIQYF. The CDR3 region has the DNA TGTGCCAGTAAGTTAGCGGGAGCCAAAAACATTCAGTACTTC.